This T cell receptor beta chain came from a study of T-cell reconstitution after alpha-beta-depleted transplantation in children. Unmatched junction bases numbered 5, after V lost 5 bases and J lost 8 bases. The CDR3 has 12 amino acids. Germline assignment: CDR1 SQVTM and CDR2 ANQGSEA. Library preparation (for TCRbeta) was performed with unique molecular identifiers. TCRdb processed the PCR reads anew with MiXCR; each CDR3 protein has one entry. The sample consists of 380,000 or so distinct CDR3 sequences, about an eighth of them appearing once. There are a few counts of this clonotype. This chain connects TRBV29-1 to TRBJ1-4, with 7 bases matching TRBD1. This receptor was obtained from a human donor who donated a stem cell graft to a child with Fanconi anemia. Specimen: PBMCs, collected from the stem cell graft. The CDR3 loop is CSVFTGAEKLFF. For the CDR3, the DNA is TGCAGCGTTTTTACAGGGGCCGAAAAACTGTTTTTT.